Presented here are 7 T cell receptor beta chains from one specimen sequenced in a study of T cells expressing NK-cell markers. TCRdb processed the 5' RACE reads again and assigns one entry to each CDR3 protein, with no DNA. The sample table includes about 160,000 distinct CDR3 sequences. The sequencing sample was made of blood T cells: a sorted CD56 or NKG2C T cell subset, CD4+ or CD8+ T cells, or bulk PBMC T cells (not recorded which). The receptors shown here come from a man aged 18-75 years in good health.

The rearrangement uses TRBV6-2 or TRBV6-3 and TRBJ1-6; the D call of TRBD1 rests on TCRdb alone, since no DNA is present to check it. Germline V gene data show CDR1 as MNHEY and CDR2 as SVGEGT. This CDR3 is built from 14 residues. CDR3: CASRLQGNNSPLHF.

This sequence joins TRBV7-2 and TRBJ1-3. The CDR3 has 15 amino acids. The V gene's germline CDR1 is SGHTA and CDR2 FQGNSA. CDR3 amino acids: CASSLDIPSGNTIYF.

This rearrangement joins TRBV6-5 to TRBJ2-6; TCRdb calls TRBD1, which cannot be checked without DNA. CDR3 length equals 17 residues. Germline values: CDR1 MNHEY, CDR2 SVGAGI. The CDR3: CASSTRGTGHGTNVLTF.

This CDR3 reads CASSPRASSGGPDEQFF. The chain is built from TRBV5-1 and TRBJ2-1; TCRdb calls TRBD2, which cannot be checked without DNA. Germline V gene lookup returns CDR1 SGHRS and CDR2 YFSETQ. The CDR3 consists of 17 residues.

V is TRBV7-9 and J is TRBJ2-2. CDR1 is SEHNR and CDR2 is FQNEAQ in the germline V gene (reference sequence). The CDR3 consists of 16 residues. The CDR3 sequence: CASSLVSGSVTGELFF. Variable domain in full (rest from reference TRBV7-9 and TRBJ2-2): DTGVSQNPRHKITKRGQNVTFRCDPISEHNRLYWYRQTLGQGPEFLTYFQNEAQLEKSRLLSDRFSAERPKGSFSTLEIQRTEQGDSAMYLCASSLVSGSVTGELFFGEGSRLTVL.

V usage is TRBV11-2 and J usage is TRBJ2-7; the TCRdb D gene call, TRBD1, has no DNA to confirm it. The CDR3 loop spans 13 amino acids. The germline V gene encodes CDR1 SGHAT and CDR2 FQNNGV. The chain's CDR3 is CASSSGTGNEQYF.

This rearrangement joins TRBV11-2 to TRBJ1-2; the D gene TCRdb calls, TRBD1, cannot be checked with no DNA. The CDR3 extends over 13 amino acids. Germline CDR1 is SGHAT and CDR2 is FQNNGV. The CDR3 protein is CASSLGGPNGYTF. Full variable domain (remainder filled in from reference TRBV11-2 and TRBJ1-2): EAGVAQSPRYKIIEKRQSVAFWCNPISGHATLYWYQQILGQGPKLLIQFQNNGVVDDSQLPKDRFSAERLKGVDSTLKIQPAKLEDSAVYLCASSLGGPNGYTFGSGTRLTVV.